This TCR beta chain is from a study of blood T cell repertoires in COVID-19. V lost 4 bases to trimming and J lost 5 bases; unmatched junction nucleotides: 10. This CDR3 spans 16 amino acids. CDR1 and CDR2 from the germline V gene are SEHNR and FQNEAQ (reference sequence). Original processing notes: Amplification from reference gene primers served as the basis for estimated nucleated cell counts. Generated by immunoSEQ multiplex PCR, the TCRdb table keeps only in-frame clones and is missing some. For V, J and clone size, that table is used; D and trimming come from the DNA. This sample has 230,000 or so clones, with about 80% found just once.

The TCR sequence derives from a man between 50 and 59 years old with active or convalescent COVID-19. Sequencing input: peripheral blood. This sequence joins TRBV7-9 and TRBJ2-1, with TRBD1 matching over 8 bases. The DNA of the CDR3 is TGTGCCAGCAGCTCCCTTATCGGGACAGGTCACAATGAGCAGTTCTTC. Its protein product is CASSSLIGTGHNEQFF.